This TCR beta chain was recorded in a study of OX40 agonist ivuxolimab in advanced cancers. Overall study context: The diagnoses of dose-escalation patients were hepatocellular carcinoma, melanoma, renal cell or head and neck cancer. Study-wide results and caveats: Part of the nonresponder group also had normalized T-cell clonal expansion that was low. Expanded clones were, on average, more numerous among CD8+ T cells than CD4+. Doses of 0.1 to 3.0 mg/kg were accompanied by clonal expansion of CD4+ and CD8+ blood T cells by week 6.

Produced via immunoSEQ multiplex PCR; TCRdb's table is partial and in-frame only. The sample includes tens of thousands of clones, 80% to 90% of them seen just once. Notes on this clone: Antigen: not known.

The germline V gene has CDR1 SGHVS and CDR2 FQNEAQ. The CDR3 is made up of 20 amino acids. Trimming took off 0 bases at V and 0 bases at J, with 24 bases between the two ends. The TCR originated in an adult with an advanced solid tumor such as melanoma, head and neck, liver or kidney cancer. V and J are TRBV7-8 and TRBJ2-7; D is perhaps TRBD1 (5 bases). The starting material was CD4+ or CD8+ T cells sorted from blood, obtained in a trial of the OX40 agonist ivuxolimab. CDR3 coding DNA: TGTGCCAGCAGCTTAGCGTTGACCACTTTGACAGACCTCAACTCCTACGAGCAGTACTTC. Protein: CASSLALTTLTDLNSYEQYF.